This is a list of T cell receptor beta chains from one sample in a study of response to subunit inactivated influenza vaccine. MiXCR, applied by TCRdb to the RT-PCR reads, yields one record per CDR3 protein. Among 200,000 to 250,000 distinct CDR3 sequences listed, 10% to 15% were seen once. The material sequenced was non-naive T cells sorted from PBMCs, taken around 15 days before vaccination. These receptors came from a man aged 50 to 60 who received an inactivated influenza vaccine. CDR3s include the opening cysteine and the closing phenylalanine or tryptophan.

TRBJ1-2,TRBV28,CASSPLEGRYGYTF
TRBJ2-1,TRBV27,CASSLNSGGLYNEQFF
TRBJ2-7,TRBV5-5,CASSLRGQGAYEQYF
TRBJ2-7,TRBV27,CASSLGAGAPYEQYF
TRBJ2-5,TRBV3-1,CASSLLGLAGQETQYF
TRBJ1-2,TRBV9,CASSAEGGSYGYTF
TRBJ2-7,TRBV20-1,CSASGQGATYEQYF
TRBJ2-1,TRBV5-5,CASSLGQGYYNEQFF
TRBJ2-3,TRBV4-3,CASSSIAGLQYF
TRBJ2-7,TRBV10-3,CAIRGADSYEQYF
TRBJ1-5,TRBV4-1,CASSPGFYSNQPQHF
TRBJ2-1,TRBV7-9,CAAAPSYNEQFF
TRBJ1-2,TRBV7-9,CASSDSYSNYGYTF
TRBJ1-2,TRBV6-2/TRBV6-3,CASTLRQGAGYGYTF
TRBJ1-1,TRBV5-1,CASSLAPGGNTEAFF
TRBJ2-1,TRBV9,CASSYRDKNNEQFF
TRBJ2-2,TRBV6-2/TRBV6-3,CASSFGYRGTGELFF
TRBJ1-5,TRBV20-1,CSALDRGWSNQPQHF
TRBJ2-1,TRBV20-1,CSASPRTGVYEQFF
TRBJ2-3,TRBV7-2,CASTLLGQPTDTQYF
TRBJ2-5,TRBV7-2,CASSPARYRETQYF
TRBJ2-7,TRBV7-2,CASSPSYRSSYEQYF
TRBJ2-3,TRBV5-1,CASSLVASPDTQYF
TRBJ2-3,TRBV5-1,CASSLTVDTDTQYF
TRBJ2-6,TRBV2,CASSESGGKAGANVLTF
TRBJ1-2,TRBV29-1,CSVDTGYGYGYTF
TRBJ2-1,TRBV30,CAWGGTGVLHEQFF
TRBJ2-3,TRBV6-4,CASSEGTASDTQYF
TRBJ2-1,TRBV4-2,CASSKAWTGVNEQFF
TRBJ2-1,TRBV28,CASRPGQGVTEQFF
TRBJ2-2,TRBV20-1,CSARDLTGNTGELFF
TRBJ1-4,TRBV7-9,CASSSFLAQLNEKLFF
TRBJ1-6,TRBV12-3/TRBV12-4,CASSFQDNSPLHF